The 23 T cell receptor beta chains below all came from one sample that was sequenced in a study of blood T cell repertoires in COVID-19. TCRdb keeps only in-frame clones here, not all; method: immunoSEQ multiplex PCR. This table holds 150,000 to 200,000 clones, approximately 79% found once. The sample consisted of PBMCs or T cells enriched from blood (not recorded which). The receptors stem from a woman in her fifties or sixties with acute COVID-19.

The DNA of the CDR3 is TGTGCCACCAGCAGAGATCTGATCGGGAACACCGGGGAGCTGTTTTTT. This sequence encodes CATSRDLIGNTGELFF. The rearrangement uses TRBV15 and TRBJ2-2; D not certain. The CDR3 runs 16 residues. V lost 0 bases and J 1 base, leaving 9 bases between the germline ends. Germline V CDR1 and CDR2: LNHNV, YYDKDF (reference sequence).

The genes are TRBV7-8 and TRBJ1-5, with 8 nucleotides matching TRBD1. CDR3 length: 13 amino acids. Germline V CDR1 and CDR2: SGHVS, FQNEAQ. Trimming cost V 8 bases and J 6 bases; bases outside gene matches: 6. The CDR3 loop reads CASAGGAGQPQHF. In nucleotides, the CDR3 is TGTGCCAGCGCAGGGGGCGCAGGTCAGCCCCAGCATTTT.

This clone showed up just once. The rearrangement uses TRBV9 and TRBJ1-5; D is perhaps TRBD1 (6 bases). The CDR3 runs 18 residues. CDR1 and CDR2 from the germline V gene are SGDLS and YYNGEE. Trimming took off 4 bases at V and 5 bases at J, with 25 bases between the two ends. CDR3 nucleotides: TGTGCCAGCAGCCCCCTACGCAGCGGGAGGGACAACCATCAGCCCCAGCATTTT. Amino acid sequence: CASSPLRSGRDNHQPQHF.

This chain links TRBV19 with TRBJ2-3; 10 nucleotides match TRBD2. This CDR3 comprises 15 residues. Germline assignment: CDR1 LNHDA and CDR2 SQIVND (reference sequence). Trimming took 5 bases from V and 2 from J; bases not matched to a gene: 4. The DNA of the CDR3 is TGTGCCAGTAGTCCCACTAGCGGGGCCACAGATACGCAGTATTTT. Translation gives CASSPTSGATDTQYF.

The J gene is TRBJ2-5, the V gene TRBV11-2, with 11 bases lining up with TRBD2. The J segment lost 2 bases and the V segment lost 3 bases, leaving 2 bases of the junction unmatched. There are 15 residues in the CDR3. The V gene's germline CDR1 is SGHAT and CDR2 FQNNGV. In nucleotides, the CDR3 is TGTGCCAGCAGCTTCCTAGCGGGGGGACAAGAGACCCAGTACTTC. Translation gives CASSFLAGGQETQYF.

The chain has TRBV5-5 and TRBJ1-4, with D unresolved. This CDR3 has 14 amino acids. Deletions cut 3 bases from V and 7 bases from J, with 13 bases between. Germline CDR1 reads SGHKS; CDR2 reads YYEKEE (reference sequence). In nucleotides, the CDR3 is TGTGCCAGCAGCTACGGGTTCCCGTTTGAAAAACTGTTTTTT. Translated, it gives CASSYGFPFEKLFF. Full variable domain (missing parts from reference TRBV5-5 and TRBJ1-4): DAGVTQSPTHLIKTRGQQVTLRCSPISGHKSVSWYQQVLGQGPQFIFQYYEKEERGRGNFPDRFSARQFPNYSSELNVNALLLGDSALYLCASSYGFPFEKLFFGSGTQLSVL.

The CDR3 sequence: CASREGTGNNEQFF. CDR3 nucleotides: TGTGCCAGCAGGGAAGGGACAGGGAACAATGAGCAGTTCTTC. The V and J genes are TRBV28 and TRBJ2-1; 9 positions match TRBD1. The CDR3 loop spans 14 amino acids. Germline CDR1 reads MDHEN; CDR2 reads SYDVKM. V shed 6 bases, J shed 5 bases, and the junction held 5 bases outside the gene matches.

The gene calls are TRBV5-1 and TRBJ1-3, with D possibly matching TRBD1 (6 bases). The CDR3 is 18 amino acids. Trimming took 0 bases from V and 7 from J, leaving 23 bases between them. Germline CDR1 SGHRS, CDR2 YFSETQ. The CDR3 bases are TGCGCCAGCAGCTTGGCTCTGGGGGCAGACTCGGAGGACAACACCATATATTTT. As protein: CASSLALGADSEDNTIYF.

V and J are TRBV18 and TRBJ2-3; D is uncertain. There are 13 residues in the CDR3. Germline loops: CDR1 KGHSH, CDR2 LQKENI. V was clipped by 4 bases and J by 1 base, with 6 bases between them. The CDR3 here is CASSRSGTDTQYF. The CDR3 DNA reads TGTGCCAGCTCACGGAGTGGCACAGATACGCAGTATTTT.

The chain links TRBV7-2 to TRBJ2-7, with TRBD1 matching over 7 bases. The CDR3 has 14 amino acids. V lost 5 bases, J lost 0 bases, and 4 bases stayed unmatched. The germline V gene encodes CDR1 SGHTA and CDR2 FQGNSA. Here the CDR3 DNA reads TGTGCCAGCAGCCCCAGACAGGGCTCCTACGAGCAGTACGTC. This encodes CASSPRQGSYEQYV.

The chain carries TRBV19 and TRBJ2-6; D may be TRBD2 (5 bases). V was trimmed by 3 bases and J by 4 bases, leaving 10 bases between them. Germline V gives CDR1 LNHDA, CDR2 SQIVND (reference sequence). The CDR3 spans 15 residues. The CDR3 region is CASSMDGSGANVLTF. CDR3 bases: TGTGCCAGTAGTATGGATGGGAGCGGGGCCAACGTCCTGACTTTC. Looking up the rest from reference TRBV19 and TRBJ2-6 gives the full variable domain: DGGITQSPKYLFRKEGQNVTLSCEQNLNHDAMYWYRQDPGQGLRLIYYSQIVNDFQKGDIAEGYSVSREKKESFPLTVTSAQKNPTAFYLCASSMDGSGANVLTFGAGSRLTVL.

V and J are TRBV19 and TRBJ1-5; D perhaps matches TRBD1 (6 bases). Trimming took 3 bases from V and 5 from J, leaving 14 bases between them. Germline CDR1 reads LNHDA; CDR2 reads SQIVND (reference sequence). CDR3 length: 15 residues. The CDR3 bases are TGTGCCAGTAGTATTTCTAGGACAGCGTATCAGCCCCAGCATTTT. The encoded protein is CASSISRTAYQPQHF.

V and J are TRBV7-2 and TRBJ1-3; D gene unclear. This CDR3 has 14 amino acids. The V end was cut by 7 bases, the J end by 0 bases, with 10 bases between. Germline values: CDR1 SGHTA, CDR2 FQGNSA. CDR3 protein: CASTPQVSGNTIYF. CDR3 DNA: TGTGCCAGCACCCCCCAGGTCTCTGGAAACACCATATATTTT.

V and J are TRBV9 and TRBJ1-3; D remains ambiguous. The CDR3 consists of 15 residues. Germline CDR1 reads SGDLS; CDR2 reads YYNGEE. Between the trimmed V and J ends, which lost 0 bases and 0 bases, there was a span of 7 bases. Written as DNA, the CDR3 is TGTGCCAGCAGCGTAGCCGGAGACTCTGGAAACACCATATATTTT. This encodes CASSVAGDSGNTIYF.

DNA for the CDR3: TGTGCCAGCAGTGATCTCTGGGCAGGGGGCTATGGGGCCAACGTCCTGACTTTC. Its translation: CASSDLWAGGYGANVLTF. The chain is built from TRBV6-1 and TRBJ2-6; 8 bases are a match to TRBD1. Germline CDR1 reads MNHNS; CDR2 reads SASEGT. This CDR3 contains 18 residues. V was clipped by 3 bases and J by 3 bases; unmatched bases: 10.

The chain joins TRBV5-1 to TRBJ1-1, with D possibly matching TRBD1 (5 bases). The CDR3 has 15 amino acids. V dropped 1 base and J dropped 3 bases, with 13 bases sitting between them. Looked up from germline, CDR1 is SGHRS and CDR2 is YFSETQ. The CDR3 is CASSLNGEGYTEAFF. For the CDR3, the DNA is TGCGCCAGCAGCTTGAACGGGGAGGGGTACACTGAAGCTTTCTTT.

The chain joins TRBV5-4 to TRBJ1-2; 7 bases align to TRBD1. This CDR3 contains 13 residues. Germline V lookup: CDR1 SGHNT, CDR2 YYREEE (reference sequence). With V trimmed by 3 bases and J by 4 bases, 3 bases remained unmatched. DNA of the CDR3: TGTGCCAGCAGCTCTGGGACAGCCTATGGCTACACCTTC. Translated, it gives CASSSGTAYGYTF.

The gene calls are TRBV27 and TRBJ2-2; TRBD1 aligns across 9 bases. The V segment lost 6 bases and the J segment 1 base; nucleotides outside the gene matches: 6. From germline, CDR1 is MNHEY and CDR2 SMNVEV (reference sequence). The CDR3 runs to 16 residues. CDR3 nucleotide sequence: TGTGCCAGCAGATTTGGGACAGGGATGAACACCGGGGAGCTGTTTTTT. The encoded protein is CASRFGTGMNTGELFF.

The genes are TRBV19 and TRBJ1-5; tentative D call: TRBD1 (5 bases). CDR1 LNHDA and CDR2 SQIVND come from the germline V gene (reference sequence). The CDR3 spans 15 residues. Deletions cut 6 bases from V and 0 bases from J, with 12 bases between. Here the CDR3 DNA reads TGTGCCAGTAGGACAGTGCCGAATAGCAATCAGCCCCAGCATTTT. This translates into CASRTVPNSNQPQHF.

The rearrangement joins TRBV2 to TRBJ1-4; D is perhaps TRBD1 (5 bases). In germline, CDR1 is SNHLY, CDR2 FYNNEI. Trimming took 5 bases from V and 4 from J, leaving 17 bases between them. The CDR3 has 16 amino acids. The CDR3 reads CASSPWGEADNEKLFF. The CDR3 region has the DNA TGTGCCAGCAGTCCATGGGGGGAGGCGGATAATGAAAAACTGTTTTTT.

The V gene is TRBV28, the J gene TRBJ1-2, with D possibly TRBD1 on 5 matching bases. CDR3 length: 12 residues. The V and J ends lost 7 bases and 5 bases respectively, with 11 bases between them. Germline V gene data show CDR1 as MDHEN and CDR2 as SYDVKM. The CDR3 coding sequence is TGTGCCAGCATGGTCCGGGGGTATGGCTACACCTTC. This encodes CASMVRGYGYTF.

The gene calls are TRBV24-1 and TRBJ2-2; 9 bases match TRBD1. Germline assignment: CDR1 KGHDR and CDR2 SFDVKD. The CDR3 spans 17 residues. Trimming at V came to 4 bases and at J to 1 base, leaving 6 bases not matched to a gene. CDR3 loop: CATSEDTGGWNTGELFF. CDR3 in DNA: TGTGCCACCAGTGAGGACACAGGGGGCTGGAACACCGGGGAGCTGTTTTTT.

The chain combines TRBV19 with TRBJ1-2, with D hard to call. Per the germline V gene, CDR1 is LNHDA and CDR2 is SQIVND (reference sequence). The CDR3 covers 13 residues. V was shortened by 10 bases and J by 4 bases, with 16 bases between the two germline ends. CDR3 coding DNA: TGTGCCACCTTCCAGACGAGGTTCTATGGCTACACCTTC. Protein: CATFQTRFYGYTF. The whole variable domain, filled in from reference TRBV19 and TRBJ1-2, reads DGGITQSPKYLFRKEGQNVTLSCEQNLNHDAMYWYRQDPGQGLRLIYYSQIVNDFQKGDIAEGYSVSREKKESFPLTVTSAQKNPTAFYLCATFQTRFYGYTFGSGTRLTVV.